Listed below are T cell receptor beta chains from one sample, sequenced in a study of vaccination effects on CD4 cells after COVID-19. No antigens are known for them. Sequencing used immunoSEQ multiplex PCR; TCRdb keeps in-frame clones, though not all of them. The table shows more than 20,000 clones, with roughly 72% occurring only once. Here the sequenced sample was CD4+ T cells from PBMCs cultured with SARS-CoV-2 spike peptides, taken before COVID-19 vaccination. These TCRs come from a human donor who had a prior SARS-CoV-2 infection. CDR3s include the opening cysteine and the closing phenylalanine or tryptophan. D genes are given only for firm matches. Expanded clones get a size class; other rows say once, few or many, or leave the size out.

j_call	clone_size	d_call	v_call	cdr3_aa	cdr3_nt
TRBJ2-2	NA	NA	TRBV7-3	CASSFNWVGGELFF	TGTGCCAGCAGCTTCAACTGGGTCGGGGGGGAGCTGTTTTTT
TRBJ2-5	NA	TRBD2	TRBV6-5	CASMRVAGSRETQYF	TGTGCCAGCATGAGGGTAGCGGGGTCCCGGGAGACCCAGTACTTC
TRBJ1-2	NA	NA	TRBV25-1	CASSELSSSYGYTF	TGTGCCAGCAGTGAATTGTCCAGTTCCTATGGCTACACCTTC
TRBJ1-2	NA	NA	TRBV6-5	CASSYSGWTSGGYTF	TGTGCCAGCAGTTATAGTGGCTGGACATCGGGAGGCTACACCTTC
TRBJ1-1	once	NA	TRBV27	CASSFSIQGGYAEAFF	TGTGCCAGCAGTTTCTCAATACAGGGTGGTTATGCTGAAGCTTTCTTT
TRBJ2-3	NA	NA	TRBV7-3	CASSYRQIAAADTQYF	TGTGCCAGCAGCTATCGACAGATCGCGGCTGCAGATACGCAGTATTTT
TRBJ2-3	few	NA	TRBV6-5	CASSYSIWRTDTQYF	TGTGCCAGCAGTTACTCGATTTGGCGGACAGATACGCAGTATTTT
TRBJ2-3	NA	TRBD2	TRBV19	CASSRLAGVSDTQYF	TGTGCCAGTAGTAGACTAGCGGGAGTATCAGATACGCAGTATTTT
TRBJ2-3	NA	NA	TRBV29-1	CSTGGSTDTQYF	TGCAGCACGGGGGGCAGTACGGATACGCAGTATTTT
TRBJ2-2	NA	TRBD1	TRBV6-4	CASRSGTGSPGELFF	TGTGCCAGCCGTTCCGGGACAGGGTCGCCCGGGGAGCTGTTTTTT
TRBJ2-3	once	NA	TRBV2	CASSDDTDTQYF	TGTGCCAGCAGTGACGATACAGATACGCAGTATTTT
TRBJ1-3	once	NA	TRBV3-1/TRBV3-2	CASSRASGNTIYF	TGTGCCAGCAGCCGGGCTTCTGGAAACACCATATATTTT
TRBJ2-5	NA	NA	TRBV7-3	CASSRKYQETQYF	TGTGCCAGCAGCAGAAAGTACCAAGAGACCCAGTACTTC
TRBJ1-2	few	TRBD1	TRBV5-1	CASSFNRGAGYTF	TGCGCCAGCAGCTTTAACAGGGGAGCTGGCTACACCTTC
TRBJ1-4	NA	TRBD1	TRBV3-1/TRBV3-2	CASSPTGGRNEKLFF	TGTGCCAGCAGCCCGACAGGGGGCCGGAATGAAAAACTGTTTTTT
TRBJ2-1	NA	TRBD2	TRBV29-1	CSVERESYNEQFF	TGCAGCGTTGAGCGGGAGTCGTACAATGAGCAGTTCTTC
TRBJ2-1	NA	NA	TRBV4-3	CASSQDGNYYNEQFF	TGCGCCAGCAGCCAAGATGGAAATTACTACAATGAGCAGTTCTTC
TRBJ2-5	once	TRBD1	TRBV6-2/TRBV6-3	CASSSIDRAGGLETQYF	TGTGCCAGCAGTTCGATCGACAGGGCGGGCGGATTAGAGACCCAGTACTTC
TRBJ1-5	once	NA	TRBV21-1	CASSVRDRGSQPQHF	TGTGCCAGCAGCGTCCGGGACAGGGGAAGTCAGCCCCAGCATTTT
TRBJ2-7	few	NA	TRBV4-1	CASSHDAGYEQYF	TGCGCCAGCAGCCACGATGCGGGCTACGAGCAGTACTTC
TRBJ1-5	NA	TRBD1	TRBV10-3	CAISEGQGWQPQHF	TGTGCCATCAGTGAGGGACAGGGGTGGCAGCCCCAGCATTTT
TRBJ2-1	NA	TRBD2	TRBV19	CASSKGSPGLPRYNEQFF	TGTGCCAGTAGTAAAGGGTCGCCGGGACTACCCCGCTACAATGAGCAGTTCTTC
TRBJ2-7	few	TRBD1	TRBV12-3/TRBV12-4	CASTRQGAGEQYF	TGTGCCAGCACCCGACAGGGGGCGGGGGAGCAGTACTTC
TRBJ2-2	NA	NA	TRBV10-3	CATRGTENTGELFF	TGTGCCACCCGGGGGACGGAGAACACCGGGGAGCTGTTTTTT
TRBJ1-2	NA	NA	TRBV19	CASAPRGYTGYTF	TGTGCCAGTGCCCCCCGAGGGTATACGGGCTACACCTTC
TRBJ1-5	NA	NA	TRBV2	CASRAGGVLKNQPQHF	TGTGCCAGCCGGGCTGGGGGCGTTCTCAAAAATCAGCCCCAGCATTTT
TRBJ2-5	NA	TRBD1	TRBV5-4	CASSPGTGGQETQYF	TGTGCCAGCAGCCCGGGGACAGGGGGACAAGAGACCCAGTACTTC
TRBJ1-2	NA	NA	TRBV5-6	CASSFRSVEGYTF	TGTGCCAGCAGCTTTCGGTCCGTGGAGGGCTACACCTTC
TRBJ2-2	NA	TRBD1	TRBV11-3	CASSPRSTGDTGELFF	TGTGCCAGCAGCCCCCGCTCAACAGGGGACACCGGGGAGCTGTTTTTT
TRBJ1-2	NA	NA	TRBV18	CASTAGYNYGYTF	TGTGCCAGCACGGCGGGTTACAACTATGGCTACACCTTC
TRBJ2-1	once	TRBD2	TRBV15	CATSRALAESSYNEQFF	TGTGCCACCAGCAGAGCACTAGCGGAAAGCTCCTACAATGAGCAGTTCTTC
TRBJ2-7	few	NA	TRBV5-1	CASSPQGNYEQYF	TGCGCCAGCAGCCCACAGGGCAACTACGAGCAGTACTTC
TRBJ1-1	NA	NA	TRBV28	CASHMNTEAFF	TGTGCCAGCCACATGAACACTGAAGCTTTCTTT
TRBJ2-2	NA	NA	TRBV9	CASDRQGNTGELFF	TGTGCCAGCGATCGTCAGGGGAACACCGGGGAGCTGTTTTTT
TRBJ2-7	NA	NA	TRBV2	CASSDQGGSYEQYF	TGTGCCAGCAGTGATCAGGGGGGATCCTACGAGCAGTACTTC
TRBJ2-3	NA	TRBD2	TRBV18	CASSRLAGAASPQYF	TGTGCCAGCTCACGGTTGGCGGGAGCGGCCAGTCCGCAGTATTTT
TRBJ1-2	few	TRBD1	TRBV2	CASKVQDRGYGYTF	TGTGCCAGCAAGGTTCAGGACAGGGGGTATGGCTACACCTTC
TRBJ2-5	once	TRBD1	TRBV6-5	CASSYSGTGEETQYF	TGTGCCAGCAGTTATTCCGGGACAGGGGAAGAGACCCAGTACTTC
TRBJ2-3	NA	NA	TRBV6-5	CASRGTSTDTQYF	TGTGCCAGCAGGGGAACTAGCACAGATACGCAGTATTTT
TRBJ2-1	NA	TRBD1	TRBV11-2	CASSLPGTGGNEQFF	TGTGCCAGCAGCTTACCCGGGACAGGGGGCAATGAGCAGTTCTTC
TRBJ1-1	once	NA	TRBV5-3	CARSRTGGRLRDTEAFF	TGTGCCAGAAGCCGGACCGGGGGACGCTTAAGGGACACTGAAGCTTTCTTT
TRBJ1-3	NA	NA	TRBV30	CAWRAWHNSGNTIYF	TGTGCCTGGAGGGCCTGGCACAACTCTGGAAACACCATATATTTT
TRBJ1-1	NA	NA	TRBV7-2	CASSLSRDFIGTEAFF	TGTGCCAGCAGCTTGTCCAGGGACTTCATAGGGACTGAAGCTTTCTTT
TRBJ1-6	few	NA	TRBV7-9	CASSPGRDYNSPLHF	TGTGCCAGCAGCCCGGGGCGGGACTATAATTCACCCCTCCACTTT
TRBJ1-1	few	NA	TRBV19	CASSIRWVTEAFF	TGTGCCAGTAGTATACGGTGGGTCACTGAAGCTTTCTTT
TRBJ2-7	NA	NA	TRBV19	CASSGTITYEQYF	TGTGCCAGTAGCGGGACGATAACCTACGAGCAGTACTTC
TRBJ1-2	few	NA	TRBV6-5	CASCSWDRLRGGYTF	TGTGCCAGCTGTTCCTGGGACCGCCTAAGGGGCGGCTACACCTTC
TRBJ2-1	NA	TRBD2	TRBV11-2	CASSLRSRAGGRYNEQFF	TGTGCCAGCAGCTTAAGGAGTCGAGCGGGAGGCCGATACAATGAGCAGTTCTTC
TRBJ2-6	NA	TRBD1	TRBV16	CASRPRQGSGANVLTF	TGTGCCAGCAGACCCAGACAGGGTTCTGGGGCCAACGTCCTGACTTTC
TRBJ2-2	NA	NA	TRBV5-1	CASSLGLAYTGELFF	TGCGCCAGCAGCTTGGGGCTAGCGTACACCGGGGAGCTGTTTTTT